This TCR beta chain was obtained from a study of T cells in Graves' hyperthyroidism and ophthalmopathy. Together with thyroid ultrasound, orbital computed tomography, serum thyroxine and TRAb, clinical symptoms were used for diagnoses. The source material, RNA transcripts, was used to amplify TCR beta CDR3 regions. During a first-round RT-PCR of the TCR CDR3, the HTBI primer set was used. TCRdb recomputed calls from the multiplex PCR reads with MiXCR, one row per CDR3 protein. The sample holds hundreds of thousands of distinct CDR3 sequences, 20% seen once. Sequenced: blood. This clonotype was obtained from a man in his forties with Graves' ophthalmopathy.

The CDR3 bases are TGTGCCAGCAGCTCGGGACAGGGGAGAGGTTCACCCCTCCACTTT. Protein: CASSSGQGRGSPLHF. The rearrangement uses TRBV7-2 and TRBJ1-6; 10 positions agree with TRBD1. Germline V gene lookup returns CDR1 SGHTA and CDR2 FQGNSA. The CDR3 consists of 15 residues. Germline trimming cut 4 bases from V and 9 bases from J; bases unmatched to any gene: 6.